This T cell receptor beta chain came from a study of T cells in Graves' hyperthyroidism and ophthalmopathy. This CDR3 comprises 16 residues. The germline gives CDR1 MNHNS, CDR2 SASEGT. V was clipped by 6 bases and J by 6 bases; unmatched bases: 12. The CDR3 regions of TCR beta were amplified from RNA transcripts. RT-PCR in the first round (using the HTBI primer set) targeted the TCR CDR3. TCRdb re-called the multiplex PCR reads through MiXCR, storing one row per CDR3 protein. The table includes more than 300,000 distinct CDR3 sequences, about 14% detected once. Points from the study as a whole: Model-based prediction identified ophthalmopathy a median roughly six months prior to its onset.

This clonotype was seen at least ten times. The target antigen is unknown. Each patient was aged 18 to 65 and had newly diagnosed hyperthyroidism of under 2 months' duration. Exclusion of patients followed from uncontrolled infection, other autoimmune disease, pregnancy or lactation. Fresh peripheral blood, about 10 ml of it, supplied the PBMCs. Sequencing was performed on blood. The genes are TRBV6-1 and TRBJ2-1; 9 positions agree with TRBD2. The TCR originated in a woman in her fifties or sixties with Graves' hyperthyroidism. The CDR3 here is CASSPNPSGITNEQFF. DNA of the CDR3: TGTGCCAGCAGCCCCAATCCTAGCGGGATAACCAATGAGCAGTTCTTC.